Following are 4 T cell receptor beta chains from one sample sequenced in a study of glioma-infiltrating T cells after dendritic cell vaccination. Using immunoSEQ multiplex PCR, the repertoire was profiled, and TCRdb retains in-frame clones only, with some absent. The sample holds about 100,000 clones; 80% are singletons and the top ten take roughly 5.3%. Time point denoted: after dendritic cell vaccination, including at tumor progression/relapse. The sample consisted of blood, taken after dendritic cell vaccination. The receptors were sampled from a human donor with glioblastoma.

This chain joins TRBV10-3 and TRBJ1-2; 7 nucleotides match TRBD1. The CDR3 spans 15 residues. CDR1 is ENHRY, CDR2 SYGVKD, per germline. V shed 3 bases and J 0 bases; nucleotides not matched to a gene: 4. For the CDR3, the DNA is TGTGCCATCAGTGAAGAACAGGGGACTAACTATGGCTACACCTTC. Amino acid sequence: CAISEEQGTNYGYTF.

This clone was observed a handful of times. This chain connects TRBV7-2 to TRBJ2-3; 8 bases align to TRBD2. Per the germline V gene, CDR1 is SGHTA and CDR2 is FQGNSA. With V trimmed by 5 bases and J by 4 bases, 8 bases remained unmatched. CDR3 length equals 15 residues. CDR3 residues: CASSTSAGGADTQYF. CDR3 nucleotides: TGTGCCAGCAGCACATCTGCGGGAGGCGCAGATACGCAGTATTTT.

This clone was seen a handful of times. The chain carries TRBV2 and TRBJ1-5, with TRBD1 matching 8 bases. Per the germline V gene, CDR1 is SNHLY and CDR2 is FYNNEI. The CDR3 runs 17 residues. V shed 5 bases, J shed 4 bases, and the junction held 13 bases outside the gene matches. The CDR3 sequence: CASSPRSGTGRNQPQHF. CDR3 coding DNA: TGTGCCAGCAGTCCTCGATCCGGGACAGGACGAAATCAGCCCCAGCATTTT.

V and J are TRBV19 and TRBJ1-5; possibly TRBD1 for D (5 bases). Germline V lookup: CDR1 LNHDA, CDR2 SQIVND (reference sequence). Between the trimmed V and J ends, which lost 3 bases and 7 bases, there was a span of 10 bases. The CDR3 sequence is 13 residues long. This CDR3 is CASSIAGVQPQHF. For the CDR3, the DNA is TGTGCCAGTAGTATTGCGGGGGTACAGCCCCAGCATTTT.